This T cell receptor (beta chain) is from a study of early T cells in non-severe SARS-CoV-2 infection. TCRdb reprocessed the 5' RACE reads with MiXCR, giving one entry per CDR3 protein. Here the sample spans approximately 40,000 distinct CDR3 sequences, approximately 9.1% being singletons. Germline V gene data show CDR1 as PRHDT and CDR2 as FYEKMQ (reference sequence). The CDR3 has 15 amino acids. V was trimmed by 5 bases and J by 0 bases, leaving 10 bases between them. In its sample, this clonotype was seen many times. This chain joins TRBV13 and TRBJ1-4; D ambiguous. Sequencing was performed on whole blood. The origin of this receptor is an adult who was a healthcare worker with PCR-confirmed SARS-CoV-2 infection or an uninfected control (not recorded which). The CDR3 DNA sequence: TGTGCCAGCAGCCGCGGCCAGGCAACTAATGAAAAACTGTTTTTT. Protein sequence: CASSRGQATNEKLFF.